This T cell receptor (beta chain) was profiled in a study of T cell repertoires in aging, cancer and after chemotherapy. Study-wide background: Donor ages fell into six groups from 30 or younger up to 70 or older. Overall study findings and caveats: Median generation probability rose over the chemotherapy interval in each cancer cohort, suggesting rebound thymic output. Loss of evenness, beyond lost richness, contributed to age-related TCR diversity decline in cancer patients. The repertoire data cannot show anything about immunological memory following chemotherapy.

A mixed TRB-A/B primer pool amplified rearranged TRB by multiplex touch-down PCR. TCRdb fed the multiplex PCR reads into MiXCR, producing one record per CDR3 protein. The repertoire consists of 9,500 or so distinct CDR3 sequences, with around 33% occurring once and the leading ten covering about 3%. Of note for this clonotype: No antigen is known for it.

Peripheral blood genomic DNA, not sorted cells or RNA, was the template. Germline CDR1 and CDR2: SGHNT and YENEEA. The V gene lost 4 bases and the J gene lost 7 bases, with 10 bases spanning the gap. CDR3 size: 13 residues. The TCR originated in a human donor in good health. The sequencing input was blood. This chain joins TRBV11-3 and TRBJ1-4; D might be TRBD1 (6 bases). CDR3 sequence reads: CASSSGGAEKLFF. The CDR3 DNA reads TGTGCCAGCAGCTCTGGGGGGGCTGAAAAACTGTTTTTT.